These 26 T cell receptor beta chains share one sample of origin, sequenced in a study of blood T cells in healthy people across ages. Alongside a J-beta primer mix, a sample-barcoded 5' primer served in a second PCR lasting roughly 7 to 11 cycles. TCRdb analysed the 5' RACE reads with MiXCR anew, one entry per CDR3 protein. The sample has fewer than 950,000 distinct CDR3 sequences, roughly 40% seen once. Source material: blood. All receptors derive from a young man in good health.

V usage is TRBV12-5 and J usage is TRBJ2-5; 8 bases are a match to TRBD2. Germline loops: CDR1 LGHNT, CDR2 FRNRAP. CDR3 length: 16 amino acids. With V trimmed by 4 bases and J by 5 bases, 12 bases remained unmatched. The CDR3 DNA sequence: TGTGCTAGTGGTTCCGATTATAACGGGAGGGGGGAGACCCAGTACTTC. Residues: CASGSDYNGRGETQYF.

CDR3 DNA sequence: TGTGCCAGCAGCCAAGATGGGGGGTCCCATAATGAGCAGTTCTTC. Translating gives CASSQDGGSHNEQFF. This chain connects TRBV3-1 to TRBJ2-1, with a tentative D call TRBD2 (6 bases). V was shortened by 0 bases and J by 7 bases, with 13 bases between the two germline ends. This CDR3 contains 15 residues. CDR1 and CDR2 from the germline V gene are LGHDT and YNNKEL (reference sequence).

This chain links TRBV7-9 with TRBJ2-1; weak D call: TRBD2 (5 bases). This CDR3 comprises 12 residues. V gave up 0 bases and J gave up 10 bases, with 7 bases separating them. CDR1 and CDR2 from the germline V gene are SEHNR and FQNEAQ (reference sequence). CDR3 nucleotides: TGTGCCAGCAGCTTAGCTACTAGGGAGCAGTTCTTC. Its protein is CASSLATREQFF.

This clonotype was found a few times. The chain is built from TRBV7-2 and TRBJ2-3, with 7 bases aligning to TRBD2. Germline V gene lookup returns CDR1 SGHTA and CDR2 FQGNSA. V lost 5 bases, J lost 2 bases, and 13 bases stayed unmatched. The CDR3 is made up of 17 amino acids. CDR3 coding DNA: TGTGCCAGCAGCCCGCATGCACCGGGACTAAACACAGATACGCAGTATTTT. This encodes CASSPHAPGLNTDTQYF.

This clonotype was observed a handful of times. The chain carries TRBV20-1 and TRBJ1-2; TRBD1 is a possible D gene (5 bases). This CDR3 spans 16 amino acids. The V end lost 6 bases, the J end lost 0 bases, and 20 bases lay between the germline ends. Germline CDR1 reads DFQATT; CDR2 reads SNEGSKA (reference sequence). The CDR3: CSAKGIGAPANYGYTF. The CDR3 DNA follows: TGCAGTGCGAAGGGAATAGGGGCACCGGCTAACTATGGCTACACCTTC.

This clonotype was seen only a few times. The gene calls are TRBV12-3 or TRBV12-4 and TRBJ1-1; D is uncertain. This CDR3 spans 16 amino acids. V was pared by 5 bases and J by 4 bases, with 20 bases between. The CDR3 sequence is CASSPAAGWSSTEAFF. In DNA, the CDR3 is TGTGCCAGCAGTCCGGCCGCCGGTTGGTCCAGCACTGAAGCTTTCTTT.

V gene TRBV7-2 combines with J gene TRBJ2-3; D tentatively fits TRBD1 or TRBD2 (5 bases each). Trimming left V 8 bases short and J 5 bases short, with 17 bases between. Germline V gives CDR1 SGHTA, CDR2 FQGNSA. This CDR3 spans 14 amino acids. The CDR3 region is CASGSGPAVDTQYF. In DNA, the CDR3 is TGTGCCAGCGGCTCGGGACCTGCGGTAGATACGCAGTATTTT.

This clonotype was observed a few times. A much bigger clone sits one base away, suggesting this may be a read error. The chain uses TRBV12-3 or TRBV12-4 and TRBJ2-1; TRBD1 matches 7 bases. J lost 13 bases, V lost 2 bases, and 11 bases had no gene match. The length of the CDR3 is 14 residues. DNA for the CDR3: TGTGCCAGCAGTTTATGGGGACAGCAAGAGACCCAGTTCTTC. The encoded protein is CASSLWGQQETQFF.

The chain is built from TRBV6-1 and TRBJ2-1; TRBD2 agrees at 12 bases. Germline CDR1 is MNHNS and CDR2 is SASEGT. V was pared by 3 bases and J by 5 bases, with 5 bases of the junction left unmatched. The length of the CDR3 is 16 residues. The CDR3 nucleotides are TGTGCCAGCAGTGACCCGACTAGCGGGAGCCACAATGAGCAGTTCTTC. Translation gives CASSDPTSGSHNEQFF.

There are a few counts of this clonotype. In DNA form, the CDR3 reads TGCAGCGTTGAATCAGCGCTGCGGAACACTGAAGCTTTCTTT. Its protein is CSVESALRNTEAFF. The chain couples TRBV29-1 to TRBJ1-1; D is ambiguous. The V end lost 2 bases, the J end lost 1 base, and 11 bases lay between the germline ends. Germline values: CDR1 SQVTM, CDR2 ANQGSEA. The CDR3 covers 14 residues.

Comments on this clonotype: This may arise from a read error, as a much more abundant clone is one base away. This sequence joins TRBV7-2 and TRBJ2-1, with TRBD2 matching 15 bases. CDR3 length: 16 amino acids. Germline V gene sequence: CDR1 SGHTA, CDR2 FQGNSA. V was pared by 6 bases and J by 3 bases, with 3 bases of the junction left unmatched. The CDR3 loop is CASSRTSGRVYNEQFF. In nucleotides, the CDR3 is TGTGCCAGCAGTCGGACTAGCGGGAGGGTCTACAATGAGCAGTTCTTC.

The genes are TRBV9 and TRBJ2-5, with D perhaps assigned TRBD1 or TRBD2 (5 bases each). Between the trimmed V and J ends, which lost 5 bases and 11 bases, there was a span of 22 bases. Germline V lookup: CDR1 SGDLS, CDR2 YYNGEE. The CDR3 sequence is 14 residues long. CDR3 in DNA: TGTGCCAGCAGTGCCCGGGACCTTGAGGGTGAGCAGTACTTC. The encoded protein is CASSARDLEGEQYF.

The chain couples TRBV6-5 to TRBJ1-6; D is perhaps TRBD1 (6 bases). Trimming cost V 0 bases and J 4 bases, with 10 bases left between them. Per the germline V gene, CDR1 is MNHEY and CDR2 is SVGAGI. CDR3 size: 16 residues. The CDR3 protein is CASSYSGQLYNSPLHF. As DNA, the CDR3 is TGTGCCAGCAGTTACTCGGGACAACTATATAATTCACCCCTCCACTTT.

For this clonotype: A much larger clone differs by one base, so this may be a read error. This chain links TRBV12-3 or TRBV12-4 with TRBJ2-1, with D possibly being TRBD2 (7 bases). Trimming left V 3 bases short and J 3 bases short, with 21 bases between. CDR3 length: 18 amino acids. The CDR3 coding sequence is TGTGCCAGCAGTTTGGTGGGGGGGCCGGGGAGGTACTACAATGAGCAGTTCTTC. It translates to CASSLVGGPGRYYNEQFF.

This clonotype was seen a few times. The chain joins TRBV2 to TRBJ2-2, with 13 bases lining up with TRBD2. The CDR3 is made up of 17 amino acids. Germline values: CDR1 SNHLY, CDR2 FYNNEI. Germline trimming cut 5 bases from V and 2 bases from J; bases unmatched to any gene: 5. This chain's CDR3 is CASSPTSGGPNTGELFF. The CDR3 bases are TGTGCCAGCAGTCCGACTAGCGGGGGGCCCAACACCGGGGAGCTGTTTTTT.

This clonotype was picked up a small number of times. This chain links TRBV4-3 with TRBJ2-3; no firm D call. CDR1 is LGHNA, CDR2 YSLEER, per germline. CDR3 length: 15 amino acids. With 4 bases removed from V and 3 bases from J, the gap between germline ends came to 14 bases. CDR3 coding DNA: TGCGCCAGCAGCCCCCAGAAATATGGTACAGATACGCAGTATTTT. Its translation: CASSPQKYGTDTQYF.

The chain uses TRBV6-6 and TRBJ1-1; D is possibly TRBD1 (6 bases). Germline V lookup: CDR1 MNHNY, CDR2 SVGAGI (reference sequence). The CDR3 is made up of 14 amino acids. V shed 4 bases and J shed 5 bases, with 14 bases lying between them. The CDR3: CASSSTEGGTEAFF. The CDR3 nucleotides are TGTGCCAGCAGTTCCACGGAGGGGGGTACTGAAGCTTTCTTT.

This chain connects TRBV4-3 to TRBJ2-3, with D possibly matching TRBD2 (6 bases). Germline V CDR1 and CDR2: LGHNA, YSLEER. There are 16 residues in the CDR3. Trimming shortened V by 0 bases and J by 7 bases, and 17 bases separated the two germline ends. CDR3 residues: CASSQDGGSEVYTQYF. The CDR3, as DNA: TGCGCCAGCAGCCAAGATGGGGGGTCCGAGGTGTATACGCAGTATTTT.

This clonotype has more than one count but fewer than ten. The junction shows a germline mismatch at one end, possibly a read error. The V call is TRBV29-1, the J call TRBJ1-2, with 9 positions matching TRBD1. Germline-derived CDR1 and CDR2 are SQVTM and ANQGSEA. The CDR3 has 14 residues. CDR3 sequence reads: CGVGGTGSRYGYTF. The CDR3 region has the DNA TGCGGCGTTGGGGGGACAGGGTCCCGATATGGCTACACCTTC.

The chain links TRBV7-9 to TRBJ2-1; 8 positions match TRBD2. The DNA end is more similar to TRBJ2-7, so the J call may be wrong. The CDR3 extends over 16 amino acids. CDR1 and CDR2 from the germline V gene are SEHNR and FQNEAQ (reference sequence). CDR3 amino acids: CASSSGLAFSYNEQYF. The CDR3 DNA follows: TGTGCCAGCAGCTCCGGACTAGCTTTCTCCTACAATGAGCAGTACTTC.

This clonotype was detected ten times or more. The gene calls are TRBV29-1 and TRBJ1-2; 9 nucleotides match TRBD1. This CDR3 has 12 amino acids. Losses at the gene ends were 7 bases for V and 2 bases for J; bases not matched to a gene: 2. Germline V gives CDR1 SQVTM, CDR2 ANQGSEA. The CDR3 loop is CSAGQGNYGYTF. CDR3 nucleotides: TGCAGCGCGGGACAGGGAAACTATGGCTACACCTTC.

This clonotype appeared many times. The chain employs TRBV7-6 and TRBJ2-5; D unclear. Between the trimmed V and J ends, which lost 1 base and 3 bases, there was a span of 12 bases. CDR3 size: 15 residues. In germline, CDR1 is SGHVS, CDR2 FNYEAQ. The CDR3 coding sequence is TGTGCCAGCAGCTTAGAGGCTTTCAAAGAAGAGACCCAGTACTTC. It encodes CASSLEAFKEETQYF.

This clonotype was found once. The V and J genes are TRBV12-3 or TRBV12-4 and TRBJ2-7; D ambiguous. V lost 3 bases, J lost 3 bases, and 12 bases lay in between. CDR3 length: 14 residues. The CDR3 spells CASSLRYGFYEQYF. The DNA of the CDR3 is TGTGCCAGCAGTTTGCGGTACGGATTCTACGAGCAGTACTTC.

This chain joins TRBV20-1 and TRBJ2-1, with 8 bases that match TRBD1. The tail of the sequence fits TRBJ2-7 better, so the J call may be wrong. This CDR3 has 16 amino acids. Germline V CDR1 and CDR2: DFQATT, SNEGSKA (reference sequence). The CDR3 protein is CSAHPGGKSSYNEQYF. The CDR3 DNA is TGCAGTGCTCACCCAGGGGGCAAGAGCTCCTACAATGAGCAGTACTTC.

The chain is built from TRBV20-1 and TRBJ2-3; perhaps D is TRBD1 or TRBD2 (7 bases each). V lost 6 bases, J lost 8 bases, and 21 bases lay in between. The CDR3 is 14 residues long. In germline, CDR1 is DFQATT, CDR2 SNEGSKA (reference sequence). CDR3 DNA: TGCAGTGCCCCCCTCGGGACTAACAGGGGTACGCAGTATTTT. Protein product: CSAPLGTNRGTQYF.

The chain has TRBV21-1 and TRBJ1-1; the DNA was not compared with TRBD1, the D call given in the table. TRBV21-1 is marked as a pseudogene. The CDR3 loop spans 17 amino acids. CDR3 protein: CASSKGSAGEEDTEAFF. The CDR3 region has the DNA TGTGCCAGCAGCAAAGGTTCCGCCGGGGAAGAGGACACTGAAGCTTTCTTT.